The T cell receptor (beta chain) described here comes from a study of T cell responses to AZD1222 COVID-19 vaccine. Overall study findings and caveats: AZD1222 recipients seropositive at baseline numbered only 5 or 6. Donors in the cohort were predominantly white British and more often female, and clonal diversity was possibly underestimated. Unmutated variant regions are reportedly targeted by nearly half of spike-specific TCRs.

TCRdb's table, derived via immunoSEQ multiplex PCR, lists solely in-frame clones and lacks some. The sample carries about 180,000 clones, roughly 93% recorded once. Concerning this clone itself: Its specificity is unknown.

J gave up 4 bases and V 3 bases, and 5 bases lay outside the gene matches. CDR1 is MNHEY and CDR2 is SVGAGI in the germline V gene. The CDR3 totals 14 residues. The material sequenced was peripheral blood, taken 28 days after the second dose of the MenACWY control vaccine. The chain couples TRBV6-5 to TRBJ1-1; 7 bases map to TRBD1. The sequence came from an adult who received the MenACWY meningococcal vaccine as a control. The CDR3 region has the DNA TGTGCCAGCAGTTATGACAGGGCCGGCACTGAAGCTTTCTTT. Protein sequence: CASSYDRAGTEAFF.